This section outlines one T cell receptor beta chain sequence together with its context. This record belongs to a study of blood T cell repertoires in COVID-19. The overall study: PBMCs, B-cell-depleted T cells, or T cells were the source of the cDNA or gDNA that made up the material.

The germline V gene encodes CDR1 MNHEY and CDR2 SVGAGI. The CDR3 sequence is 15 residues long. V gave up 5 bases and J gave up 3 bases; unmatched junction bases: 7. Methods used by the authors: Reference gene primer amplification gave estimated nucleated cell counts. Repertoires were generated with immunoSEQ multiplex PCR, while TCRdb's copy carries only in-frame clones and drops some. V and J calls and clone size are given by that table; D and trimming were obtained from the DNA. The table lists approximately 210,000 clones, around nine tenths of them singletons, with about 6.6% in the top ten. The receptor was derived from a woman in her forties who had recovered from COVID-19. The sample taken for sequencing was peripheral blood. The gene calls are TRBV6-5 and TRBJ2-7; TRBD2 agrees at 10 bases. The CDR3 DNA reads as TGTGCCAGCAGTCCGGCTAGCGGGAGTGTCTACGAGCAGTACTTC. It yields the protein CASSPASGSVYEQYF.